The present T cell receptor (beta chain) was sequenced within a study of shared clonotypes between healthy human individuals. Looking at the study overall: Donors had three CD4 naive, three CD4 memory, two CD8 naive and one CD8 memory plate apiece.

Germline CDR1 is SGHVS and CDR2 is FNYEAQ. The length of the CDR3 is 12 residues. Trimming removed 4 bases at V and 3 bases at J, with 6 bases between. Measured with immunoSEQ multiplex PCR; TCRdb has only the in-frame clones, and not every one. The data contain 550,000 to 650,000 clones, around 96% of them seen just once; the ten biggest clones take up roughly 0.1%. Overall study findings and caveats: Even with large depth, rarefaction showed that sorted-subset sequencing was incomplete. The sampled material consisted only of blood, and tissue repertoires are likely to differ.

In regard to this clone: Its antigen is unidentified.

Terminally differentiated effector memory CD45RA+ cells were left out of the naive CD8 fraction, which was CD45RO-negative and positively selected for CCR7. The sequencing input was naive CD8+ T cells sorted from blood. The rearrangement uses TRBV7-6 and TRBJ1-1, with D unresolved. This receptor was obtained from a woman between 25 and 40 years old in good health. For the CDR3, the DNA is TGTGCCAGCAGCTCCTTGGACACTGAAGCTTTCTTT. Protein sequence: CASSSLDTEAFF. The variable domain in full, with the rest retrieved from reference TRBV7-6 and TRBJ1-1, is GAGVSQSPRYKVTKRGQDVALRCDPISGHVSLYWYRQALGQGPEFLTYFNYEAQQDKSGLPNDRFSAERPEGSISTLTIQRTEQRDSAMYRCASSSLDTEAFFGQGTRLTVV.